This T cell receptor (beta chain) derives from a study of blood T cell repertoires in COVID-19. Study-wide background: Specimens from acute and convalescent COVID-19 originated in the United States, Italy and Spain. Sources were T cells, B-cell-depleted T cells, or PBMCs; the material itself was cDNA or gDNA.

CDR3 length: 13 residues. Germline lookup yields CDR1 MNHEY and CDR2 SMNVEV (reference sequence). V was pared by 5 bases and J by 11 bases, with 18 bases between. In the original workflow: By means of reference gene primer amplification, nucleated cell counts were estimated. Libraries were prepared by immunoSEQ multiplex PCR; TCRdb keeps only in-frame clonotypes and omits some of them. The DNA gave D and trimming, while V, J and clone size come from that table. The data contain some 150,000 clones, over 75% of them singletons. The sequenced sample was peripheral blood. The clonotype originates from a human donor in a cohort sampled during active COVID-19. This chain connects TRBV27 to TRBJ1-1, with TRBD1 as a possible D gene (6 bases). The CDR3 sequence is CASSRWGLQRAFF. CDR3 sequence (DNA): TGTGCCAGCAGTCGATGGGGGCTTCAGAGGGCTTTCTTT.